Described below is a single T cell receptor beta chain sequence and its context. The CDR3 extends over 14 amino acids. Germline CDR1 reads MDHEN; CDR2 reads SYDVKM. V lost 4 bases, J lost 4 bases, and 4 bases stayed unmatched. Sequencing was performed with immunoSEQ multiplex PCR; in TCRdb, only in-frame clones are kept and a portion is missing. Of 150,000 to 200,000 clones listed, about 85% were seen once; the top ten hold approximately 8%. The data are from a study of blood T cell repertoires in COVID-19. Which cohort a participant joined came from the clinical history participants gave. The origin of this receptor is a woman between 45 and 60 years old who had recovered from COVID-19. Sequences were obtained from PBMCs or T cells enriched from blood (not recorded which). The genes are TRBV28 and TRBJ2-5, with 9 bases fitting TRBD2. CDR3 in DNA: TGTGCCAGCAGTTCCTTAGCGGGAGTAGAGACCCAGTACTTC. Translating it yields CASSSLAGVETQYF. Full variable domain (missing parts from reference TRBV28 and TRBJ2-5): DVKVTQSSRYLVKRTGEKVFLECVQDMDHENMFWYRQDPGLGLRLIYFSYDVKMKEKGDIPEGYSVSREKKERFSLILESASTNQTSMYLCASSSLAGVETQYFGPGTRLLVL.